The 12 T cell receptor beta chains below were found in one sample sequenced in a study of T cell repertoires in cytomegalovirus infection. These receptors' targets are unknown. TCRdb analysed the reads with MiXCR anew, one entry per CDR3 protein. The profile shows approximately 600,000 distinct CDR3 sequences, around two fifths of them singletons. The sample in question was cultured PBMCs, obtained from culture after CMV antigen stimulation. Every receptor here comes from a human donor in good health (CMV status not recorded). Some clones in this sample may be carry-over from other donors' samples.

Notes on this clonotype: A much larger clone is a single base away; this may be a read error. The genes are TRBV7-2 and TRBJ2-3; maybe TRBD1 (6 bases). The V gene's germline CDR1 is SGHTA and CDR2 FQGNSA. The CDR3 is 14 amino acids. The DNA of the CDR3 is TGTGCCAGCAGCTTCCAACAGGGCCCAGATATGCAGTATTTT. Translating it yields CASSFQQGPDMQYF. The full variable domain, in which reference TRBV7-2 and TRBJ2-3 provide the parts outside the CDR3, is GAGVSQSPSNKVTEKGKDVELRCDPISGHTALYWYRQSLGQGLEFLIYFQGNSAPDKSGLPSDRFSAERTGGSVSTLTIQRTQQEDSAVYLCASSFQQGPDMQYFGPGTRLTVL.

The chain links TRBV5-6 to TRBJ1-6; 12 bases align to TRBD1. V lost 0 bases, J lost 14 bases, and 9 bases stayed unmatched. The CDR3 has 16 amino acids. Germline V gene lookup returns CDR1 SGHDT and CDR2 YYEEEE. CDR3 protein: CASSLELGQGARSLHF. The DNA of the CDR3 is TGTGCCAGCAGCTTGGAGTTGGGACAGGGGGCGAGGTCCCTCCACTTT.

The V call is TRBV12-3 or TRBV12-4, the J call TRBJ2-3; TRBD1 matches at 8 bases. The CDR3 sequence is 16 residues long. The V segment lost 3 bases and the J segment 4 bases; nucleotides outside the gene matches: 9. The CDR3 protein is CASSLQAGGKADTQYF. CDR3 in DNA: TGTGCCAGCAGTTTGCAGGCAGGGGGCAAAGCAGATACGCAGTATTTT.

This clonotype has more than one count but fewer than ten. The chain couples TRBV27 to TRBJ2-1, with D perhaps matching TRBD1 or TRBD2 (6 bases each). Per germline, CDR1 MNHEY and CDR2 SMNVEV (reference sequence). V lost 1 base, J lost 1 base, and 11 bases lay in between. The CDR3 is 16 amino acids. The CDR3 bases are TGTGCCAGCAGTTTATTGGGGGGCAGGTCCTACAATGAGCAGTTCTTC. Protein sequence: CASSLLGGRSYNEQFF.

A few counts support this clonotype. The chain is built from TRBV6-6 and TRBJ1-1; 9 bases are a match to TRBD1. V lost 2 bases, J lost 1 base, and 5 bases stayed unmatched. Per the germline V gene, CDR1 is MNHNY and CDR2 is SVGAGI (reference sequence). The CDR3 length is 16 residues. The CDR3 nucleotides read TGTGCCAGCAGTTACGGGACAGGGAGGGGGAACACTGAAGCTTTCTTT. It specifies CASSYGTGRGNTEAFF.

CDR3 bases: TGTGCCAGCACCGGGACTAGCGGGGTGGTTTACAATGAGCAGTTCTTC. This codes for CASTGTSGVVYNEQFF. The chain uses TRBV2 and TRBJ2-1, with TRBD2 identical over 13 bases. The CDR3 consists of 16 residues. V gave up 7 bases and J gave up 4 bases; unmatched junction bases: 7. Per the germline V gene, CDR1 is SNHLY and CDR2 is FYNNEI. Drawing the rest from reference TRBV2 and TRBJ2-1, the complete variable domain is EPEVTQTPSHQVTQMGQEVILRCVPISNHLYFYWYRQILGQKVEFLVSFYNNEISEKSEIFDDQFSVERPDGSNFTLKIRSTKLEDSAMYFCASTGTSGVVYNEQFFGPGTRLTVL.

The chain is built from TRBV10-3 and TRBJ2-7; D not certain. From germline, CDR1 is ENHRY and CDR2 SYGVKD. The V end was cut by 0 bases, the J end by 3 bases, with 9 bases between. The CDR3 is made up of 14 amino acids. In DNA form, the CDR3 reads TGTGCCATCAGTGAGTCGTCGGCAAACTACGAGCAGTACTTC. Amino acids: CAISESSANYEQYF.

This clonotype turned up a few times. The CDR3 loop reads CASSPGQGEGWGYTF. The CDR3 bases are TGTGCCAGCAGCCCGGGACAGGGGGAGGGTTGGGGCTACACCTTC. The rearrangement links TRBV7-2 to TRBJ1-2; 11 positions agree with TRBD1. CDR1 and CDR2 (germline): SGHTA, FQGNSA. The CDR3 has 15 residues. With 5 bases clipped from V and 8 bases from J, the junction kept 10 bases outside the gene matches.

This clonotype was counted only a few times. The chain carries TRBV7-2 and TRBJ2-3; D remains ambiguous. There are 12 residues in the CDR3. V was trimmed by 5 bases and J by 6 bases, leaving 9 bases between them. Germline CDR1 reads SGHTA; CDR2 reads FQGNSA. The CDR3: CASSPDVDTQYF. CDR3 nucleotides: TGTGCCAGCAGCCCCGACGTGGATACGCAGTATTTT.

The V gene is TRBV4-1, the J gene TRBJ2-3; 8 bases line up with TRBD2. J was trimmed by 4 bases and V by 4 bases; bases with no gene match: 7. Germline assignment: CDR1 MGHRA and CDR2 YSYEKL. This CDR3 is built from 15 residues. CDR3 loop: CASSRRTSSADTQYF. The CDR3 DNA reads as TGCGCCAGCAGCCGGCGGACTAGCTCGGCAGATACGCAGTATTTT.

In its sample, this clonotype was seen once. The chain links TRBV6-1 to TRBJ2-5, with a weak D call TRBD2 (5 bases). Trimming pared 11 bases from V and 5 bases from J, leaving 18 bases between. The germline V gene has CDR1 MNHNS and CDR2 SASEGT. The CDR3 is 13 amino acids. The CDR3: CAVMIRGRETQYF. CDR3 DNA: TGTGCCGTAATGATACGGGGTCGGGAGACCCAGTACTTC.

The chain joins TRBV11-2 to TRBJ2-7; 10 nucleotides agree with TRBD2. The V gene's germline CDR1 is SGHAT and CDR2 FQNNGV. CDR3 length equals 16 residues. V dropped 5 bases and J dropped 4; count of bases not matched to a gene: 11. The CDR3 DNA sequence: TGTGCCAGCAGCACAACTAGCGGGGCCGTCGGGTACGAGCAGTACTTC. Its translation is CASSTTSGAVGYEQYF.